A selection of T cell receptor beta chains follows, all from one sample in a study of graft-versus-host responses after intestinal transplantation. The assay was immunoSEQ multiplex PCR, and TCRdb's table has in-frame clones only and misses some. The sample includes about 21,000 clones, nearly 90% seen only once; the top ten take under 6.5%. Source: PBMCs, taken 65 to 70 days after intestinal transplantation. Source of these receptors: a human patient who received an intestinal transplant, so some T cells may come from the graft donor. CDR3s include the opening cysteine and the closing phenylalanine or tryptophan.

j_gene,v_gene,CDR3aa
TRBJ1-3,TRBV7-9,CASSPSLPTGGGNTIYF
TRBJ1-1,TRBV2,CASSPRGDIMNTEAFF
TRBJ1-3,TRBV7-2,CASSLDVQDRGGGNTIYF
TRBJ1-5,TRBV27,CASSFAGQGVSLNQPQHF
-,TRBV7-2,CASSPYKGYEQYF
TRBJ2-7,TRBV5-6,CASSMGNSYEQYF
TRBJ2-5,TRBV11-3,CASSGQRDETQYF
TRBJ1-2,TRBV5-6,CASSHDPGTDYGYTF
TRBJ2-7,TRBV2,CASSDSPMSPNQYF
TRBJ2-3,TRBV2,CASSGTSGPDTQYF
TRBJ1-4,TRBV19,CASSISGTGSATNEKLFF
TRBJ1-5,TRBV19,CASSIKGSSNQPQHF
TRBJ1-1,TRBV10-2,CASSESQSVGTEAFF
TRBJ1-2,TRBV10-3,CAISLGTQGNYGYTF